This passage covers 32 T cell receptor beta chains from one sample sequenced in a study of blood T cell repertoires in COVID-19. Measured with immunoSEQ multiplex PCR; TCRdb has only the in-frame clones, and not every one. The repertoire holds a few hundred thousand clones, with about 91% as singletons. Input material: peripheral blood. Source of these receptors: a young adult with COVID-19, enrolled during active disease.

The rearrangement uses TRBV3-1 (or the pseudogene TRBV3-2) and TRBJ2-1; no reliable D call. The V gene lost 1 base and the J gene lost 7 bases, with 14 bases spanning the gap. The CDR3 sequence is 15 residues long. Per the germline V gene, CDR1 is LGHDT and CDR2 is YNNKEL (reference sequence). CDR3 in DNA: TGTGCCAGCAGCCAAGTTCGGCCTGGAGTGAATGAGCAGTTCTTC. It codes for CASSQVRPGVNEQFF.

The genes are TRBV28 and TRBJ2-5, with D perhaps TRBD2 (6 bases). This CDR3 spans 14 amino acids. CDR1 MDHEN and CDR2 SYDVKM come from the germline V gene. The V end lost 3 bases, the J end lost 4 bases, and 12 bases lay between the germline ends. CDR3 DNA: TGTGCCAGCAGTTTTGGAGGGGCGGGAGAGACCCAGTACTTC. It is translated as CASSFGGAGETQYF.

This clone was observed a few times. The chain is built from TRBV14 and TRBJ2-1; D call uncertain. Trimming left V 0 bases short and J 0 bases short, with 9 bases between. The V gene's germline CDR1 is SGHDN and CDR2 FVKESK. The CDR3 extends over 16 amino acids. The CDR3 DNA reads TGTGCCAGCAGCCAAGACCTCTATAGCTCCTACAATGAGCAGTTCTTC. This gives the protein CASSQDLYSSYNEQFF.

V gene TRBV7-2 combines with J gene TRBJ1-1; D is unclear. The germline V gene encodes CDR1 SGHTA and CDR2 FQGNSA. V lost 4 bases to trimming and J lost 2 bases, with 17 bases between them. The CDR3 consists of 16 residues. The CDR3 sequence is CASSSLNAGFNTEAFF. Written as DNA, the CDR3 is TGTGCCAGCAGCTCCCTCAACGCAGGATTTAACACTGAAGCTTTCTTT.

This sequence joins TRBV20-1 and TRBJ2-1, with TRBD1 matching over 9 bases. This CDR3 region has 15 residues. The trim removed 3 bases at V and 6 bases at J, leaving 9 bases unmatched. Per the germline V gene, CDR1 is DFQATT and CDR2 is SNEGSKA (reference sequence). The CDR3 protein is CSASSGTGMGNEQFF. The CDR3 DNA follows: TGCAGTGCTAGTTCCGGGACAGGGATGGGCAATGAGCAGTTCTTC.

J is TRBJ1-5 and V is TRBV2, with a tentative D call TRBD1 (5 bases). Germline CDR1 reads SNHLY; CDR2 reads FYNNEI. V was clipped by 5 bases and J by 0 bases, with 8 bases between them. The CDR3 sequence is 14 residues long. CDR3 residues: CASSKGFSNQPQHF. CDR3 sequence (DNA): TGTGCCAGCAGTAAGGGGTTTAGCAATCAGCCCCAGCATTTT. The whole variable domain, filled in from reference TRBV2 and TRBJ1-5, reads EPEVTQTPSHQVTQMGQEVILRCVPISNHLYFYWYRQILGQKVEFLVSFYNNEISEKSEIFDDQFSVERPDGSNFTLKIRSTKLEDSAMYFCASSKGFSNQPQHFGDGTRLSIL.

This rearrangement joins TRBV27 to TRBJ1-5, with D possibly matching TRBD1 (6 bases). The length of the CDR3 is 14 residues. CDR1 is MNHEY, CDR2 SMNVEV, per germline (reference sequence). The germline V and J ends were trimmed by 7 bases and 6 bases, with 16 bases remaining between them. The CDR3 region is CASNSGGRGQPQHF. In nucleotides, the CDR3 is TGTGCCAGCAACTCCGGGGGGCGAGGTCAGCCCCAGCATTTT.

The chain links TRBV5-4 to TRBJ2-7; TRBD1 matches 10 bases. Per germline, CDR1 SGHNT and CDR2 YYREEE (reference sequence). CDR3 length: 14 amino acids. V lost 2 bases to trimming and J lost 4 bases; unmatched junction nucleotides: 3. The CDR3 coding sequence is TGTGCCAGCAGCTTCGACAGGGGGCGGTACGAGCAGTACTTC. It yields the protein CASSFDRGRYEQYF.

V usage is TRBV2 and J usage is TRBJ1-2; D is possibly TRBD1 (5 bases). CDR3 length equals 15 residues. V dropped 2 bases and J dropped 0 bases, with 10 bases sitting between them. Per the germline V gene, CDR1 is SNHLY and CDR2 is FYNNEI. The DNA of the CDR3 is TGTGCCAGCAGTGAAACAGGACGCGCTAACTATGGCTACACCTTC. Protein: CASSETGRANYGYTF.

V usage is TRBV3-1 (or the pseudogene TRBV3-2) and J usage is TRBJ2-3; 11 bases match TRBD2. The CDR3 is 17 amino acids. V lost 5 bases and J lost 0; bases outside the gene matches: 7. Germline CDR1 is LGHDT and CDR2 is YNNKEL (reference sequence). CDR3 sequence (DNA): TGTGCCAGCAGCTTACTCGGGACTAGCGGTAGCACAGATACGCAGTATTTT. Translating it yields CASSLLGTSGSTDTQYF.

The V call is TRBV7-3, the J call TRBJ2-3, with D unclear. The V and J ends lost 5 bases and 4 bases respectively, with 4 bases between them. Germline loops: CDR1 SGHTA, CDR2 FQGTGA. The CDR3 sequence is 11 residues long. The CDR3 sequence is CASSGSDTQYF. The CDR3 region has the DNA TGTGCCAGCAGCGGCTCAGATACGCAGTATTTT. The complete variable domain, with remaining parts taken from reference TRBV7-3 and TRBJ2-3, reads GAGVSQTPSNKVTEKGKYVELRCDPISGHTALYWYRQSLGQGPEFLIYFQGTGAADDSGLPNDRFFAVRPEGSVSTLKIQRTERGDSAVYLCASSGSDTQYFGPGTRLTVL.

The chain carries TRBV27 and TRBJ2-7; 10 positions agree with TRBD2. Germline V CDR1 and CDR2: MNHEY, SMNVEV (reference sequence). This CDR3 comprises 14 residues. V shed 5 bases, J shed 5 bases, and the junction held 6 bases outside the gene matches. The CDR3 DNA is TGTGCCAGCAGTATAGCGGGAGGACGCCACGAGCAGTACTTC. It yields the protein CASSIAGGRHEQYF.

In this sample, this clone turned up once. The chain carries TRBV7-2 and TRBJ2-5; TRBD1 matches 8 bases. The CDR3 runs 15 residues. With V trimmed by 1 base and J by 5 bases, 6 bases remained unmatched. Germline V gene data show CDR1 as SGHTA and CDR2 as FQGNSA. The CDR3 region is CASSLGAAGGETQYF. DNA for the CDR3: TGTGCCAGCAGCTTAGGGGCAGCAGGGGGCGAGACCCAGTACTTC.

In nucleotides, the CDR3 is TGTGCCACCAGTGACCCGGGACAGGGGGCAGGAGAGACCCAGTACTTC. This codes for CATSDPGQGAGETQYF. The genes are TRBV24-1 and TRBJ2-5; 12 bases line up with TRBD1. The trim removed 4 bases at V and 4 bases at J, leaving 6 bases unmatched. From germline, CDR1 is KGHDR and CDR2 SFDVKD. The CDR3 extends over 16 amino acids.

This clone was recorded only once. The V and J genes are TRBV4-1 and TRBJ2-7; 9 nucleotides agree with TRBD1. V was pared by 6 bases and J by 7 bases, with 10 bases of the junction left unmatched. The CDR3 spans 14 residues. Per the germline V gene, CDR1 is MGHRA and CDR2 is YSYEKL. The CDR3 DNA sequence: TGCGCCAGCAGGTCCGGGACAGGGACCTCGGAGCAGTACTTC. Translation: CASRSGTGTSEQYF.

For the CDR3, the DNA is TGCGCCAGCAGCTTGATGGGAGACACTGAAGCTTTCTTT. It is translated as CASSLMGDTEAFF. The V call is TRBV5-1, the J call TRBJ1-1, with D unresolved. Deletions cut 1 base from V and 3 bases from J, with 7 bases between. CDR3 size: 13 residues. The germline gives CDR1 SGHRS, CDR2 YFSETQ.

The chain has TRBV7-2 and TRBJ1-1; 7 nucleotides align to TRBD1. V trimming: 3 bases; J trimming: 0 bases; junction bases outside the gene matches: 4. The CDR3 sequence is 15 residues long. From germline, CDR1 is SGHTA and CDR2 FQGNSA. CDR3 DNA sequence: TGTGCCAGCAGCTTGGCCGGGACAGTGAACACTGAAGCTTTCTTT. This encodes CASSLAGTVNTEAFF.

DNA for the CDR3: TGTGCCATCAGTGAGTCGGCGGTGGCGGGAGGGTGGAAGGCAGATACGCAGTATTTT. It is translated as CAISESAVAGGWKADTQYF. The chain has TRBV10-3 and TRBJ2-3, with TRBD2 matching over 9 bases. Germline assignment: CDR1 ENHRY and CDR2 SYGVKD. V lost 0 bases to trimming and J lost 4 bases; unmatched junction nucleotides: 14. The CDR3 sequence is 19 residues long.

The V call is TRBV28, the J call TRBJ2-1, with D perhaps matching TRBD2 (6 bases). This CDR3 spans 16 amino acids. The germline V gene has CDR1 MDHEN and CDR2 SYDVKM. The germline V and J ends were trimmed by 6 bases and 9 bases, with 24 bases remaining between them. The DNA of the CDR3 is TGTGCCAGCAGCTTCCAAGGCCCCGGTACCGGGGGTGAGCAGTTCTTC. This gives the protein CASSFQGPGTGGEQFF.

The chain combines TRBV4-3 with TRBJ2-5; 11 nucleotides agree with TRBD1. CDR3 length equals 15 residues. Unmatched junction bases numbered 8, after V lost 7 bases and J lost 4 bases. The germline V gene encodes CDR1 LGHNA and CDR2 YSLEER. CDR3 DNA sequence: TGCGCCAGCACGAAAGGACAGGGGGCGGGAGAGACCCAGTACTTC. Amino acids: CASTKGQGAGETQYF.

This chain uses TRBV30 with TRBJ2-7; D may be TRBD2 (5 bases). V was shortened by 3 bases and J by 0 bases, with 6 bases between the two germline ends. The germline CDR1 and CDR2 sequences are GTSNPN and SVGIG (reference sequence). CDR3 length equals 12 residues. The CDR3 nucleotides are TGTGCCTGGAGACTAGGCTCCTACGAGCAGTACTTC. Translating gives CAWRLGSYEQYF.

V and J are TRBV7-2 and TRBJ1-5; possibly TRBD1 for D (5 bases). V lost 5 bases and J lost 5, with 10 bases in between. This CDR3 contains 13 residues. The germline CDR1 and CDR2 sequences are SGHTA and FQGNSA. This chain's CDR3 is CASSARGDQPQHF. The CDR3 DNA follows: TGTGCCAGCAGCGCCCGGGGGGATCAGCCCCAGCATTTT.

This clone came up a few times. CDR3 coding DNA: TGCGCCAGCAGCACACCGCCGAACACCGGGGAGCTGTTTTTT. Translation: CASSTPPNTGELFF. The chain links TRBV5-1 to TRBJ2-2; D is uncertain. CDR1 SGHRS and CDR2 YFSETQ come from the germline V gene. This CDR3 is 14 amino acids long. V lost 4 bases and J 0 bases, leaving 7 bases between the germline ends.

This chain connects TRBV7-8 to TRBJ1-5; 9 nucleotides line up with TRBD1. The CDR3 is 15 residues long. Germline assignment: CDR1 SGHVS and CDR2 FQNEAQ. With 5 bases clipped from V and 6 bases from J, the junction kept 8 bases outside the gene matches. The CDR3 DNA sequence: TGTGCCAGCAGCGTGCAACAGGGGGCTGGTCAGCCCCAGCATTTT. Translating gives CASSVQQGAGQPQHF.

This clone has at least ten counts. The V call is TRBV7-3, the J call TRBJ2-6; D perhaps matches TRBD2 (5 bases). V was shortened by 5 bases and J by 0 bases, with 17 bases between the two germline ends. The CDR3 covers 18 residues. Germline lookup yields CDR1 SGHTA and CDR2 FQGTGA. The CDR3 sequence: CASSETTSFGSGANVLTF. The CDR3 DNA reads TGTGCCAGCAGCGAGACTACGTCTTTCGGCTCTGGGGCCAACGTCCTGACTTTC.

The rearrangement uses TRBV19 and TRBJ2-2; 9 nucleotides align to TRBD1. V trimming: 4 bases; J trimming: 5 bases; junction bases outside the gene matches: 2. The germline V gene has CDR1 LNHDA and CDR2 SQIVND (reference sequence). This CDR3 spans 14 amino acids. The chain's CDR3 is CASSTGTGTGELFF. The CDR3 nucleotides read TGTGCCAGTAGTACTGGGACAGGGACCGGGGAGCTGTTTTTT.

The table lists this clone with a count of one. The CDR3 loop reads CASSDSGTGGADTQYF. CDR3 nucleotide sequence: TGTGCCAGCAGTGACTCCGGGACAGGGGGCGCAGATACGCAGTATTTT. The J gene is TRBJ2-3, the V gene TRBV6-4, with 12 bases matching TRBD1. V shed 0 bases, J shed 4 bases, and the junction held 2 bases outside the gene matches. CDR1 and CDR2 from the germline V gene are MRHNA and SNTAGT. This CDR3 is built from 16 residues.

The chain employs TRBV2 and TRBJ2-3; D is uncertain. Deletions cut 11 bases from V and 6 bases from J, with 24 bases between. CDR1 is SNHLY and CDR2 is FYNNEI in the germline V gene. This CDR3 comprises 15 residues. Here the CDR3 DNA reads TGTGCCTCCTATCCCAGTTGGGCTCGCGTCGATACGCAGTATTTT. Protein sequence: CASYPSWARVDTQYF.

The chain has TRBV19 and TRBJ1-4; 10 bases are a match to TRBD1. The germline V gene has CDR1 LNHDA and CDR2 SQIVND (reference sequence). Trimming removed 1 base from V and 6 bases from J; junction bases left unmatched: 5. The CDR3 spans 16 residues. CDR3 nucleotide sequence: TGTGCCAGTAGTATAGGCGGAGGGACAGGGGATGAAAAACTGTTTTTT. Protein sequence: CASSIGGGTGDEKLFF.

V usage is TRBV24-1 and J usage is TRBJ1-1; no clear D. Germline values: CDR1 KGHDR, CDR2 SFDVKD. V gave up 0 bases and J gave up 1 base, with 5 bases separating them. CDR3 length: 14 residues. The CDR3, as DNA: TGTGCCACCAGTGATTTGCCAGGGAACACTGAAGCTTTCTTT. Protein product: CATSDLPGNTEAFF.

The chain couples TRBV19 to TRBJ2-3; TRBD1 is a possible D gene (6 bases). The CDR3 is made up of 14 amino acids. V was clipped by 3 bases and J by 5 bases, with 12 bases between them. Looked up from germline, CDR1 is LNHDA and CDR2 is SQIVND (reference sequence). CDR3 residues: CASSIQGLGDTQYF. CDR3 DNA: TGTGCCAGTAGTATCCAGGGGCTTGGAGATACGCAGTATTTT.

The chain employs TRBV7-6 and TRBJ2-5; 13 bases line up with TRBD2. The CDR3 length is 18 residues. Germline values: CDR1 SGHVS, CDR2 FNYEAQ. J was trimmed by 5 bases and V by 6 bases; bases with no gene match: 15. The CDR3 here is CASRRTSGSPTSGETQYF. CDR3 coding DNA: TGTGCCAGCAGACGGACTAGCGGGAGCCCCACTTCGGGCGAGACCCAGTACTTC.